A single sample is the source of the 32 T cell receptor beta chains below, sequenced in a study of T-cell memory formation after mild COVID-19. TCRdb fed the 5' RACE reads into MiXCR, producing one record per CDR3 protein. Counted here are roughly 300,000 distinct CDR3 sequences, roughly 8% occurring once; the ten biggest clones make up roughly 22%. The specimen was PBMCs or a T cell subset sorted from them (not recorded which). Source of these receptors: a man aged 18 to 30 who had mild COVID-19 (a few samples of this study predate the infection). Cell type and time point are not known.

CDR3 bases: TGCAGTGCTACTCGGCACGAGCAGTACGTC. This translates into CSATRHEQYV. The V gene is TRBV20-1, the J gene TRBJ2-7; no definite D call. The length of the CDR3 is 10 residues. Germline V lookup: CDR1 DFQATT, CDR2 SNEGSKA (reference sequence). V was trimmed by 4 bases and J by 5 bases, leaving 6 bases between them.

This clonotype was seen more than once but under ten times. This chain joins TRBV19 and TRBJ2-7; D is perhaps TRBD2 (6 bases). The germline V gene encodes CDR1 LNHDA and CDR2 SQIVND (reference sequence). With 5 bases removed from V and 7 bases from J, the gap between germline ends came to 9 bases. The CDR3 is 11 residues long. CDR3 DNA: TGTGCCAGTAGTCGACGGGGGGAGCAGTACTTC. This sequence encodes CASSRRGEQYF.

This clonotype came up a few times. The rearrangement uses TRBV7-2 and TRBJ1-2; TRBD1 agrees at 7 bases. Germline values: CDR1 SGHTA, CDR2 FQGNSA. Unmatched junction bases numbered 5, after V lost 2 bases and J lost 2 bases. The CDR3 runs 15 residues. In DNA form, the CDR3 reads TGTGCCAGCAGCTTACAGGGACAGCAAAACTATGGCTACACCTTC. Amino acids: CASSLQGQQNYGYTF.

This clonotype turned up a few times. The chain has TRBV7-2 and TRBJ2-3; D is unclear. V lost 3 bases, J lost 7 bases, and 14 bases lay in between. From germline, CDR1 is SGHTA and CDR2 FQGNSA. The CDR3 runs to 14 residues. The CDR3 region has the DNA TGTGCCAGCAGCTTCTCCCTAACCAGAAATACGCAGTATTTT. It encodes CASSFSLTRNTQYF.

This clonotype was found many times. V and J are TRBV5-1 and TRBJ2-6, with TRBD1 matching 8 bases. Looked up from germline, CDR1 is SGHRS and CDR2 is YFSETQ. Losses at the gene ends were 0 bases for V and 12 bases for J; bases not matched to a gene: 8. CDR3 length: 15 amino acids. In nucleotides, the CDR3 is TGCGCCAGCAGCTTGGAATGGACAGGGATGGGCGTCCTGACTTTC. It codes for CASSLEWTGMGVLTF. The entire variable domain, with the rest obtained from reference TRBV5-1 and TRBJ2-6, is as follows: KAGVTQTPRYLIKTRGQQVTLSCSPISGHRSVSWYQQTPGQGLQFLFEYFSETQRNKGNFPGRFSGRQFSNSRSEMNVSTLELGDSALYLCASSLEWTGMGVLTFGAGSRLTVL.

This chain uses TRBV5-6 with TRBJ2-2; a possible D gene is TRBD1 (6 bases). This CDR3 contains 14 residues. Germline-derived CDR1 and CDR2 are SGHDT and YYEEEE. Trimming pared 1 base from V and 5 bases from J, leaving 9 bases between. For the CDR3, the DNA is TGTGCCAGCAGCTTGCCCCAGGGGACCGGGGAGCTGTTTTTT. This gives the protein CASSLPQGTGELFF.

This clonotype was detected only a few times. The V call is TRBV7-2, the J call TRBJ1-2, with 10 bases that match TRBD1. The germline gives CDR1 SGHTA, CDR2 FQGNSA. This CDR3 contains 15 residues. The V and J ends lost 0 bases and 5 bases, in that order; junction bases with no gene match: 3. CDR3 region: CASSLALGQGYGYTF. Written as DNA, the CDR3 is TGTGCCAGCAGCTTAGCTTTGGGACAGGGGTATGGCTACACCTTC. Full variable domain (remainder filled in from reference TRBV7-2 and TRBJ1-2): GAGVSQSPSNKVTEKGKDVELRCDPISGHTALYWYRQSLGQGLEFLIYFQGNSAPDKSGLPSDRFSAERTGGSVSTLTIQRTQQEDSAVYLCASSLALGQGYGYTFGSGTRLTVV.

There are a few counts of this clonotype. V and J are TRBV10-3 and TRBJ2-7; 9 bases align to TRBD1. The CDR3 has 16 amino acids. J gave up 1 base and V 9 bases, and 13 bases lay outside the gene matches. CDR1 is ENHRY, CDR2 SYGVKD, per germline. DNA for the CDR3: TGTGCCATTAGAGTACCGGGACAGGGTTTTTCCTACGAGCAGTACTTC. It yields the protein CAIRVPGQGFSYEQYF.

This clonotype has at least ten counts. V is TRBV5-1 and J is TRBJ1-3, with D uncertain. The V end was cut by 1 base, the J end by 0 bases, with 14 bases between. The CDR3 consists of 17 residues. Per germline, CDR1 SGHRS and CDR2 YFSETQ. CDR3: CASSLLGFADSGNTIYF. CDR3 nucleotide sequence: TGCGCCAGCAGCTTGCTTGGGTTTGCAGACTCTGGAAACACCATATATTTT.

This clonotype appeared many times. J is TRBJ1-1 and V is TRBV12-3 or TRBV12-4; perhaps TRBD1 as D (5 bases). The CDR3 is made up of 15 amino acids. V lost 2 bases, J lost 0 bases, and 10 bases lay in between. Written as DNA, the CDR3 is TGTGCCAGCAGTTTAATGTGGGGCGTGAACACTGAAGCTTTCTTT. Its translation: CASSLMWGVNTEAFF.

The V call is TRBV9, the J call TRBJ2-3; 8 bases line up with TRBD1. CDR1 and CDR2 from the germline V gene are SGDLS and YYNGEE. CDR3 length equals 16 residues. J was trimmed by 5 bases and V by 0 bases; bases with no gene match: 8. The CDR3 DNA follows: TGTGCCAGCAGCGTAGGAAGGGGACAGGTCATAGATACGCAGTATTTT. Protein: CASSVGRGQVIDTQYF.

This clonotype occurred a few times. The chain combines TRBV15 with TRBJ2-7; D remains ambiguous. The germline V gene has CDR1 LNHNV and CDR2 YYDKDF (reference sequence). There are 16 residues in the CDR3. The V end was cut by 0 bases, the J end by 4 bases, with 16 bases between. The CDR3 sequence: CATSRDRAGMGYEQYV. Written as DNA, the CDR3 is TGTGCCACCAGCAGAGATCGGGCAGGTATGGGTTACGAGCAGTACGTC.

The rearrangement links TRBV12-3 or TRBV12-4 to TRBJ1-4; D remains ambiguous. Trimming pared 2 bases from V and 1 base from J, leaving 5 bases between. The CDR3 extends over 14 amino acids. CDR3 in amino acids: CASSLSLTNEKLFF. The CDR3 DNA reads as TGTGCCAGCAGTTTAAGTCTAACTAATGAAAAACTGTTTTTT.

This clonotype has ten or more counts. The chain employs TRBV7-2 and TRBJ1-2; 10 nucleotides align to TRBD1. The CDR3 spans 15 residues. Per germline, CDR1 SGHTA and CDR2 FQGNSA. J lost 8 bases, V lost 3 bases, and 9 bases had no gene match. CDR3 region: CASSFRDRGVRGYTF. The CDR3 DNA reads TGTGCCAGCAGCTTTCGGGACAGGGGAGTGAGAGGCTACACCTTC.

At least ten counts were recorded for this clonotype. The genes are TRBV5-1 and TRBJ2-2; 7 nucleotides agree with TRBD1. V shed 3 bases and J 0 bases; nucleotides not matched to a gene: 5. Germline CDR1 reads SGHRS; CDR2 reads YFSETQ. The length of the CDR3 is 16 residues. The CDR3 region is CASSSGQNANTGELFF. CDR3 bases: TGCGCCAGCAGCTCGGGACAGAACGCGAACACCGGGGAGCTGTTTTTT. The complete variable domain, with remaining parts taken from reference TRBV5-1 and TRBJ2-2, reads KAGVTQTPRYLIKTRGQQVTLSCSPISGHRSVSWYQQTPGQGLQFLFEYFSETQRNKGNFPGRFSGRQFSNSRSEMNVSTLELGDSALYLCASSSGQNANTGELFFGEGSRLTVL.

The sample holds a few counts of this clonotype. V and J are TRBV7-9 and TRBJ2-5; D is ambiguous. The CDR3 extends over 13 amino acids. The germline gives CDR1 SEHNR, CDR2 FQNEAQ (reference sequence). Trimming stripped 0 bases from V and 5 bases from J, with 7 bases between. CDR3 bases: TGTGCCAGCAGCTTAGCTTTGGCGGAGACCCAGTACTTC. It specifies CASSLALAETQYF.

This clonotype was observed a handful of times. The chain recombines TRBV12-3 or TRBV12-4 with TRBJ2-6; 11 bases are shared with TRBD1. The CDR3 contains 20 residues. V trimming: 0 bases; J trimming: 0 bases; junction bases outside the gene matches: 7. The CDR3: CASSLAPGQGADSGANVLTF. Here the CDR3 DNA reads TGTGCCAGCAGTTTAGCGCCTGGACAGGGGGCGGACTCTGGGGCCAACGTCCTGACTTTC.

This clonotype occurred a few times. The chain employs TRBV20-1 and TRBJ2-7, with unresolved D. Germline V gene lookup returns CDR1 DFQATT and CDR2 SNEGSKA (reference sequence). Trimming took 7 bases from V and 3 from J, leaving 10 bases between them. This CDR3 has 11 amino acids. The CDR3 reads CSVTENYEQYV. The CDR3 DNA reads TGCAGTGTTACCGAAAACTACGAGCAGTACGTC.

The chain joins TRBV5-1 to TRBJ1-6; 7 positions match TRBD1. V shed 3 bases, J shed 3 bases, and the junction held 9 bases outside the gene matches. The CDR3 extends over 17 amino acids. The germline CDR1 and CDR2 sequences are SGHRS and YFSETQ. The CDR3 is CASSWGTANIYNSPLHF. The CDR3 nucleotides are TGCGCCAGCAGCTGGGGGACAGCCAATATCTATAATTCACCCCTCCACTTT. Variable domain in full (rest from reference TRBV5-1 and TRBJ1-6): KAGVTQTPRYLIKTRGQQVTLSCSPISGHRSVSWYQQTPGQGLQFLFEYFSETQRNKGNFPGRFSGRQFSNSRSEMNVSTLELGDSALYLCASSWGTANIYNSPLHFGNGTRLTVT.

J is TRBJ2-7 and V is TRBV6-1; TRBD1 matches at 7 bases. V trimming: 10 bases; J trimming: 2 bases; junction bases outside the gene matches: 14. This CDR3 comprises 15 residues. From germline, CDR1 is MNHNS and CDR2 SASEGT. The CDR3 loop is CATHPGLTGAYEQYV. The CDR3 DNA reads as TGTGCCACCCATCCAGGTCTCACAGGGGCCTACGAGCAGTACGTC.

This clonotype was observed many times. The chain uses TRBV7-9 and TRBJ1-1, with no clear D. The V and J ends lost 5 bases and 6 bases respectively, with 13 bases between them. Germline V gene data show CDR1 as SEHNR and CDR2 as FQNEAQ (reference sequence). CDR3 length: 13 residues. The CDR3 loop reads CASSPGIVAEAFF. CDR3 in DNA: TGTGCCAGCAGCCCCGGGATAGTCGCTGAAGCTTTCTTT.

The genes are TRBV7-9 and TRBJ2-3, with 8 nucleotides matching TRBD2. The V gene end was trimmed by 4 bases and the J gene end by 2 bases; junction bases not matched to a gene: 5. The CDR3 totals 15 residues. The germline gives CDR1 SEHNR, CDR2 FQNEAQ (reference sequence). This chain's CDR3 is CASSSPAGDTDTQYF. The CDR3 DNA reads as TGTGCCAGCAGCTCACCAGCGGGGGACACAGATACGCAGTATTTT.

The rearrangement links TRBV28 to TRBJ2-7; maybe TRBD2 (6 bases). Germline V lookup: CDR1 MDHEN, CDR2 SYDVKM. V shed 3 bases and J shed 2 bases, with 14 bases lying between them. This CDR3 region has 15 residues. CDR3 sequence: CASSLGGADPYEQYV. The CDR3, as DNA: TGTGCCAGCAGTTTGGGCGGGGCCGATCCCTACGAGCAGTACGTC.

The rearrangement links TRBV6-6 to TRBJ1-1, with a tentative D call TRBD1 (6 bases). The CDR3 extends over 14 amino acids. Germline-derived CDR1 and CDR2 are MNHNY and SVGAGI (reference sequence). The V and J ends lost 7 bases and 0 bases respectively, with 12 bases between them. The CDR3 loop reads CASITRGMNTEAFF. In DNA form, the CDR3 reads TGTGCCAGCATCACGAGGGGGATGAACACTGAAGCTTTCTTT.

This clonotype was counted only a few times. The chain uses TRBV29-1 and TRBJ2-1; unclear D gene. V was clipped by 5 bases and J by 7 bases, with 18 bases between them. CDR1 and CDR2 from the germline V gene are SQVTM and ANQGSEA. The CDR3 is 14 amino acids. This CDR3 reads CSVLSTMSTNEQFF. The CDR3 nucleotides are TGCAGCGTTCTTTCTACAATGAGCACTAATGAGCAGTTCTTC.

In its sample, this clonotype was seen a few times. The V gene is TRBV10-3, the J gene TRBJ2-7; 7 nucleotides match TRBD1. J was trimmed by 4 bases and V by 5 bases; bases with no gene match: 8. The germline V gene has CDR1 ENHRY and CDR2 SYGVKD. CDR3 length: 14 residues. The DNA of the CDR3 is TGTGCCATCAGTCCTGACAGGGCGGCGTACGAGCAGTACGTC. As protein: CAISPDRAAYEQYV.

J is TRBJ1-1 and V is TRBV18; D possibly corresponds to TRBD1 (5 bases). This CDR3 comprises 13 residues. Germline loops: CDR1 KGHSH, CDR2 LQKENI. V lost 6 bases, J lost 1 base, and 9 bases lay in between. CDR3 bases: TGTGCCAGCTCCAGGGATAAGAACACTGAAGCTTTCTTT. It encodes CASSRDKNTEAFF.

This clonotype was detected many times. The chain employs TRBV9 and TRBJ2-2; 10 bases match TRBD2. Germline CDR1 reads SGDLS; CDR2 reads YYNGEE. The CDR3 totals 15 residues. The junction had 5 bases not matched to a gene; V was cut back by 4 bases and J by 5 bases. CDR3 amino acids: CASSPRTSGTGELFF. CDR3 nucleotides: TGTGCCAGCAGCCCAAGGACTAGCGGTACCGGGGAGCTGTTTTTT.

This clonotype was found a few times. The chain couples TRBV7-9 to TRBJ2-2, with TRBD1 matching 7 bases. The CDR3 has 14 residues. J lost 5 bases, V lost 4 bases, and 4 bases had no gene match. Per germline, CDR1 SEHNR and CDR2 FQNEAQ (reference sequence). CDR3 residues: CASSSGQQTGELFF. The CDR3, as DNA: TGTGCCAGCAGCTCGGGACAGCAAACCGGGGAGCTGTTTTTT.

This clonotype showed up many times. The V call is TRBV4-3, the J call TRBJ1-6; D not resolved. CDR1 is LGHNA and CDR2 is YSLEER in the germline V gene. The CDR3 runs to 13 residues. Trimming removed 4 bases from V and 7 bases from J, with 8 bases in between. The CDR3 DNA reads TGCGCCAGCAGCCTTAAACAGAATTCACCCCTCCACTTT. Protein: CASSLKQNSPLHF.

V and J are TRBV29-1 and TRBJ1-2; D not certain. Trimming took off 6 bases at V and 8 bases at J, with 13 bases between the two ends. Per the germline V gene, CDR1 is SQVTM and CDR2 is ANQGSEA. The length of the CDR3 is 11 residues. CDR3 sequence (DNA): TGCAGCGTCACGGGTCCTTTCGGCTACACCTTC. This encodes CSVTGPFGYTF.

This clonotype has ten or more counts. This chain links TRBV7-3 with TRBJ2-2; a possible D gene is TRBD1 (5 bases). The CDR3 covers 17 residues. Per the germline V gene, CDR1 is SGHTA and CDR2 is FQGTGA. Trimming removed 5 bases from V and 7 bases from J, with 23 bases in between. The CDR3 reads CASSPKLKPRGLGELFF. DNA of the CDR3: TGTGCCAGCAGCCCCAAACTAAAGCCAAGGGGCCTCGGGGAGCTGTTTTTT.